The clone carrying this TCR beta chain has a count of ten or more. What it recognizes is unknown. The data were obtained in a study of T-cell reconstitution after alpha-beta-depleted transplantation in children. The CDR3 loop spans 15 amino acids. V trimming: 0 bases; J trimming: 2 bases; junction bases outside the gene matches: 4. For TCRbeta, the library was prepared with unique molecular identifiers. Each CDR3 protein gets one entry after TCRdb re-called the PCR reads with MiXCR. The profile shows a few hundred thousand distinct CDR3 sequences, about a tenth of them singletons. The study, taken as a whole, reports: Several hundred graft clones that had expanded were reportedly the source of alpha-beta T cells about two months after transplant.

The TCR originated in a boy younger than two with acute myeloid leukemia, due to receive a stem cell transplant. Sequencing was performed on PBMCs, taken before TCRalphabeta/CD19-depleted stem cell transplant. This chain uses TRBV12-3 or TRBV12-4 with TRBJ2-7; 7 nucleotides match TRBD2. CDR3 amino acids: CASSLAQRGPYEQYF. CDR3 nucleotide sequence: TGTGCCAGCAGTTTAGCTCAGCGGGGCCCCTACGAGCAGTACTTC.